This T cell receptor (beta chain) was observed in a study of T cells after yellow fever vaccination. Synthesis of TCR cDNA relied on 5'RACE template switching, which attached a universal primer site and UMIs. A single record per CDR3 protein comes from TCRdb applying MiXCR to the 5' RACE reads. The table lists around 340,000 distinct CDR3 sequences, roughly an eighth of them singletons. Study-wide points: Abundant bulk-population clonotypes could contaminate the FACS-sorted repertoires.

This clonotype was observed many times. Its antigen is currently unknown. Per the germline V gene, CDR1 is GTSNPN and CDR2 is SVGIG (reference sequence). This CDR3 comprises 13 residues. Trimming took 0 bases from V and 4 from J, leaving 9 bases between them. The origin of this receptor is a man between 18 and 35 years old who received the YFV17D yellow fever vaccine. Here the sequenced sample was CD4+ T cells sorted from PBMCs, taken 15 days after the yellow fever booster vaccination. The chain links TRBV30 to TRBJ2-5; possible D gene TRBD1, 6 bases. The CDR3 loop is CAWSVQGGETQYF. CDR3 sequence (DNA): TGTGCCTGGAGTGTACAGGGCGGAGAGACCCAGTACTTC.